This T cell receptor beta chain was found in a study of cytotoxic CD8 clonotypes in ibrutinib-treated CLL. Across the whole study: Response sampling came at median 12 months of treatment, ranging about 6 to 36 months. The study, taken as a whole, reports: Clonality, elevated at ibrutinib response, dropped back toward baseline at progression. Clonotypes that were public were uncommon, and they contracted or stayed stable on treatment.

This clone came up a few times. No antigen is known for it. V was cut by 6 bases and J by 2 bases, with 10 bases left in between. In germline, CDR1 is MNHNY, CDR2 SVGAGI (reference sequence). The CDR3 is 13 residues long. Method: immunoSEQ multiplex PCR; TCRdb's copy keeps in-frame clones and lacks some. The sample carries 110,000 to 150,000 clones, about 70% recorded once. The sequence came from a human donor with chronic lymphocytic leukemia. The sample here was PBMCs, taken after 24 months of ibrutinib treatment. The chain recombines TRBV6-6 with TRBJ1-2, with D possibly being TRBD1 (5 bases). CDR3 region: CASRPGPNYGYTF. The CDR3 DNA is TGTGCCAGCAGACCGGGACCCAACTATGGCTACACCTTC.